Below, 16 T cell receptor beta chains from the same sample are listed, as sequenced in a study of spatial heterogeneity in lung cancer. Study-wide points: Tracking of tumor mutation counts was seen in expanded intratumoral alpha and beta TCR counts.

TCRdb called the 5' RACE reads again in MiXCR, with one record for every CDR3 protein. The profile shows more than 15,000 distinct CDR3 sequences, around 6.2% of them singletons. The antigens these receptors bind are not known. Time point denoted: sample taken at primary tumor resection. Here the sequenced sample was lung tumor tissue, taken at surgery. The origin of the receptors is a male donor with early-stage non-small cell lung cancer.

This clonotype was seen many times. Because the library targeted alpha chains, this beta chain is an off-target read whose size means little. This chain links TRBV28 with TRBJ1-4; 9 positions match TRBD1. V dropped 6 bases and J dropped 3; count of bases not matched to a gene: 14. CDR1 is MDHEN and CDR2 is SYDVKM in the germline V gene. CDR3 length: 18 residues. The CDR3 nucleotides are TGTGCCAGCAGGACGCCGGGACAGGGTGTAATGGCTAATGAAAAACTGTTTTTT. Its protein product is CASRTPGQGVMANEKLFF.

For this clonotype: Because the library targeted alpha chains, this beta chain is an off-target read whose size means little. The chain joins TRBV12-3 or TRBV12-4 to TRBJ2-3, with D possibly called TRBD1 or TRBD2 (6 bases each). The V end lost 4 bases, the J end lost 4 bases, and 24 bases lay between the germline ends. CDR3 length: 18 residues. The CDR3 nucleotides are TGTGCCAGCAGTTCGCTGTACCGGGGGCCAGGGGTTGCAGATACGCAGTATTTT. Its translation: CASSSLYRGPGVADTQYF.

On this clonotype: Being off target in a library aimed at alpha chains, this beta chain has a size of little meaning. V gene TRBV7-2 combines with J gene TRBJ1-1; TRBD1 matches at 8 bases. Losses at the gene ends were 6 bases for V and 4 bases for J; bases not matched to a gene: 4. There are 13 residues in the CDR3. The germline gives CDR1 SGHTA, CDR2 FQGNSA. The CDR3 loop reads CASSRTGPTEAFF. DNA of the CDR3: TGTGCCAGCAGTCGGACAGGGCCCACTGAAGCTTTCTTT.

This clonotype was counted at least ten times. The library was built for alpha chains, so this beta chain is an off-target read and its size means little. V gene TRBV6-2 or TRBV6-3 combines with J gene TRBJ1-2; a possible D gene is TRBD1 (6 bases). CDR1 MNHEY and CDR2 SVGEGT come from the germline V gene. This CDR3 spans 14 amino acids. With 1 base removed from V and 8 bases from J, the gap between germline ends came to 14 bases. The CDR3, as DNA: TGTGCCAGCAGTTACTACGTAAGGACAGACGGCTACACCTTC. This encodes CASSYYVRTDGYTF.

This clonotype is labeled as medium-sized. The library was prepared for alpha chains; this beta chain is a stray read, so its frequency means little. The V gene is TRBV5-1, the J gene TRBJ1-1, with D perhaps TRBD1 (5 bases). The V end lost 2 bases, the J end lost 3 bases, and 8 bases lay between the germline ends. CDR3 length: 13 amino acids. Germline V gene sequence: CDR1 SGHRS, CDR2 YFSETQ. For the CDR3, the DNA is TGCGCCAGCAGCTTCAGGGTGGACACTGAAGCTTTCTTT. This translates into CASSFRVDTEAFF.

In regard to this clonotype: Being one base from a much bigger clone, this may be a read error. For a library built for alpha chains, this beta chain is a stray read; little rests on its size. The chain is built from TRBV5-1 and TRBJ2-5; the match to TRBD2 covers 9 bases. The CDR3 is made up of 15 amino acids. Germline V gives CDR1 SGHRS, CDR2 YFSETQ. In DNA form, the CDR3 reads TGCGCCAGCAGCTTTCAGCGGGAGGCCCAAGAGACCCAGTGCTTC. Translated: CASSFQREAQETQCF.

This clonotype was detected many times. This beta chain lies outside the target of a library built for alpha chains; its clone size means little. This chain connects TRBV20-1 to TRBJ2-7, with 12 nucleotides matching TRBD2. From germline, CDR1 is DFQATT and CDR2 SNEGSKA (reference sequence). The CDR3 extends over 15 amino acids. J lost 6 bases, V lost 2 bases, and 8 bases had no gene match. Here the CDR3 DNA reads TGCAGTGCTAGAATCCTAGCGGGAGGGCCACTCGAGCAGTACTTC. Its protein product is CSARILAGGPLEQYF.

This clonotype was observed many times. A library prepared for alpha chains yielded this beta chain as an off-target read; its size is of little meaning. The CDR3 nucleotides read TGTGCCAGCAGTGAAGTCGCGGACACTGAAGCTTTCTTT. As protein: CASSEVADTEAFF. J is TRBJ1-1 and V is TRBV6-1; D is undetermined. The germline V gene has CDR1 MNHNS and CDR2 SASEGT. Trimming removed 1 base from V and 3 bases from J, with 6 bases in between. CDR3 length: 13 amino acids.

This clonotype was observed at least ten times. Because the library targeted alpha chains, this beta chain is an off-target read whose size means little. The V and J genes are TRBV6-6 and TRBJ2-5, with TRBD2 as a possible D gene (6 bases). Trimming took 6 bases from V and 5 from J, leaving 13 bases between them. The CDR3 sequence is 13 residues long. Germline V gives CDR1 MNHNY, CDR2 SVGAGI (reference sequence). CDR3 nucleotides: TGTGCCAGCAGCCCGGTTGGGGGGGAGACCCAGTACTTC. Residues: CASSPVGGETQYF.

This clonotype was seen at least ten times. This beta chain appears as a stray read in a library generated for alpha chains; its size is not informative. This chain connects TRBV11-2 to TRBJ2-1; 11 bases agree with TRBD2. This CDR3 comprises 16 residues. Germline loops: CDR1 SGHAT, CDR2 FQNNGV. With V trimmed by 4 bases and J by 8 bases, 10 bases remained unmatched. The CDR3 sequence: CASSSFSGRARDEQFF. The DNA for the CDR3 is TGTGCCAGCAGCTCATTTAGCGGGAGGGCCAGGGATGAGCAGTTCTTC.

Many counts were recorded for this clonotype. This beta chain is off target for a library built for alpha chains, so its abundance means little. J is TRBJ2-7 and V is TRBV12-3 or TRBV12-4, with TRBD2 matching 11 bases. V shed 5 bases, J shed 4 bases, and the junction held 7 bases outside the gene matches. The CDR3 consists of 15 residues. This CDR3 is CASSPLLAGVYEQYF. The CDR3 nucleotides read TGTGCCAGCAGTCCCTTACTAGCGGGGGTTTACGAGCAGTACTTC.

This clonotype has ten or more counts. Because the library targeted alpha chains, this beta chain is an off-target read whose size means little. The V and J genes are TRBV11-2 and TRBJ1-4; 9 bases are shared with TRBD1. The trim removed 2 bases at V and 5 bases at J, leaving 3 bases unmatched. From germline, CDR1 is SGHAT and CDR2 FQNNGV. This CDR3 is built from 15 residues. CDR3 DNA sequence: TGTGCCAGCAGCTTAATGGGACAGGGAAATGAAAAACTGTTTTTT. Translation: CASSLMGQGNEKLFF. Full variable domain (remainder filled in from reference TRBV11-2 and TRBJ1-4): EAGVAQSPRYKIIEKRQSVAFWCNPISGHATLYWYQQILGQGPKLLIQFQNNGVVDDSQLPKDRFSAERLKGVDSTLKIQPAKLEDSAVYLCASSLMGQGNEKLFFGSGTQLSVL.

This clonotype was recorded at least ten times. In a library made to pick up alpha chains, this beta chain is a stray read with a size that means little. The chain couples TRBV27 to TRBJ1-4; 7 nucleotides match TRBD1. This CDR3 contains 15 residues. J gave up 7 bases and V 0 bases, and 5 bases lay outside the gene matches. Germline CDR1 is MNHEY and CDR2 is SMNVEV (reference sequence). CDR3 coding DNA: TGTGCCAGCAGTTTATCGAAGGGGGCGGGTGAAAAACTGTTTTTT. Its protein product is CASSLSKGAGEKLFF.

The table lists this clonotype with many counts. Since the library was made to target alpha chains, this beta chain is a stray read and its abundance is not meaningful. V and J are TRBV18 and TRBJ2-7; D might be TRBD2 (6 bases). Trimming took off 6 bases at V and 3 bases at J, with 18 bases between the two ends. There are 15 residues in the CDR3. Germline values: CDR1 KGHSH, CDR2 LQKENI. CDR3 DNA sequence: TGTGCCAGCTCGTCCAGGACCGGGGGTGGCTACGAGCAGTACTTC. It yields the protein CASSSRTGGGYEQYF.

This clonotype was seen at least ten times. This beta chain is an off-target read within a library intended for alpha chains, so its frequency means little. The rearrangement links TRBV7-2 to TRBJ1-1; D unresolved. Germline V lookup: CDR1 SGHTA, CDR2 FQGNSA. CDR3 length equals 12 residues. The ends were cut back, 2 bases at V and 3 bases at J, with 4 bases in the middle. CDR3 bases: TGTGCCAGCAGCTTAAAGTACACTGAAGCTTTCTTT. This gives the protein CASSLKYTEAFF.

There are many counts of this clonotype. This beta chain is off target for a library built for alpha chains, so its abundance means little. The chain uses TRBV9 and TRBJ2-3, with no clear D. CDR3 length equals 12 residues. Looked up from germline, CDR1 is SGDLS and CDR2 is YYNGEE. The V gene lost 4 bases and the J gene lost 6 bases, with 9 bases spanning the gap. CDR3 loop: CASSPSRDTQYF. CDR3 coding DNA: TGTGCCAGCAGCCCGTCCCGCGATACGCAGTATTTT.